This paragraph covers one T cell receptor (beta chain) sequence. Antigen: not known. These data are taken from a study of cytomegalovirus exposure and HLA in healthy donors. General study results and limits: Follow-up analysis found HLA locus-dependent TCR association rates, highest for DRB1 and lowest for HLA-C. Later on, an analysis tied 15,000 to 20,000 TCR beta sequences to HLA alleles at 0.05 false discovery rate.

Vbeta (60) and Jbeta (13) primers were used in the PCR. Authors' processing steps: Counted up in a later analysis, unique TCR beta chains came to around 80 million, with about 10 million shared. Sequenced by immunoSEQ multiplex PCR; TCRdb stores in-frame clones only, minus some. That table gives V, J and clone size, and the DNA gave D and trimming. The sample holds some 81,000 clones; roughly 73% are singletons and the top ten take more than 15%. This TCR derives from a woman in her 40s in good health and CMV-seropositive. Specimen: PBMCs.

For the CDR3, the DNA is TGTGCCAGCAGTGAAGTTAGCGGCCTCTACAATGAGCAGTTCTTC. Amino acid sequence: CASSEVSGLYNEQFF. The chain is built from TRBV6-1 and TRBJ2-1; a weak D match, TRBD2 (6 bases). V was trimmed by 1 base and J by 3 bases, leaving 10 bases between them. The CDR3 extends over 15 amino acids. In germline, CDR1 is MNHNS, CDR2 SASEGT.